The rows below give T cell receptor beta chains drawn from one sample of a study of cytomegalovirus exposure and HLA in healthy donors. Sequencing was performed with immunoSEQ multiplex PCR; in TCRdb, only in-frame clones are kept and a portion is missing. The sample has about 200,000 clones, about 81% seen once. The sequenced sample consisted of PBMCs. The receptors derive from a woman aged 25 to 39 in good health and CMV-seronegative. The CDR3 runs from the conserved cysteine through the conserved F or W. Fields, in order: V gene, J gene, clone size, D gene, CDR3 protein, CDR3 DNA. D genes are given only for firm matches. Where a row states a size, it is once, few, many or the class of an expanded clone; other rows omit it.

V gene: TRBV14
J gene: TRBJ2-3
clone size: NA
D gene: NA
CDR3 protein: CASSQVQGRTDTQYF
CDR3 DNA: TGTGCCAGCAGCCAAGTTCAGGGGCGTACAGATACGCAGTATTTT

V gene: TRBV4-1
J gene: TRBJ1-2
clone size: few
D gene: NA
CDR3 protein: CASSQAQPQDQGYTF
CDR3 DNA: TGCGCCAGCAGCCAAGCCCAGCCCCAGGATCAGGGCTACACCTTC

V gene: TRBV4-2
J gene: TRBJ2-7
clone size: few
D gene: NA
CDR3 protein: CASSPGEVSYEQYF
CDR3 DNA: TGTGCCAGCAGCCCCGGAGAGGTTTCCTACGAGCAGTACTTC

V gene: TRBV11-3
J gene: TRBJ2-5
clone size: NA
D gene: NA
CDR3 protein: CASSSRQETQYF
CDR3 DNA: TGTGCCAGCAGCTCCCGTCAGGAGACCCAGTACTTC

V gene: TRBV6-4
J gene: TRBJ2-3
clone size: few
D gene: NA
CDR3 protein: CASSARSSVTDTQYF
CDR3 DNA: TGTGCCAGCAGTGCGAGGAGTTCGGTCACAGATACGCAGTATTTT

V gene: TRBV30
J gene: TRBJ1-4
clone size: NA
D gene: TRBD1
CDR3 protein: CAWSETGGHEKLFF
CDR3 DNA: TGTGCCTGGAGCGAAACAGGGGGCCATGAAAAACTGTTTTTT

V gene: TRBV27
J gene: TRBJ1-1
clone size: NA
D gene: NA
CDR3 protein: CASSLQGLNTEAFF
CDR3 DNA: TGTGCCAGCAGTTTACAGGGGTTGAACACTGAAGCTTTCTTT

V gene: TRBV5-5
J gene: TRBJ1-5
clone size: NA
D gene: TRBD1
CDR3 protein: CASSLDRENQPQHF
CDR3 DNA: TGTGCCAGCAGCCTGGACAGGGAAAATCAGCCCCAGCATTTT

V gene: TRBV4-2
J gene: TRBJ1-1
clone size: NA
D gene: NA
CDR3 protein: CASSQAAGYMNTEAFF
CDR3 DNA: TGTGCCAGCAGCCAAGCGGCGGGGTACATGAACACTGAAGCTTTCTTT

V gene: TRBV7-8
J gene: TRBJ2-3
clone size: once
D gene: TRBD2
CDR3 protein: CASSERASGTDTQYF
CDR3 DNA: TGTGCCAGCAGCGAACGGGCTAGCGGAACAGATACGCAGTATTTT

V gene: TRBV5-1
J gene: TRBJ2-3
clone size: NA
D gene: TRBD1
CDR3 protein: CASSLGPGTGVADTQYF
CDR3 DNA: TGCGCCAGCAGCTTGGGCCCCGGGACAGGGGTCGCAGATACGCAGTATTTT

V gene: TRBV7-3
J gene: TRBJ1-5
clone size: once
D gene: TRBD1
CDR3 protein: CASSLVAGGPPQHF
CDR3 DNA: TGTGCCAGCAGCTTAGTGGCAGGGGGCCCGCCCCAGCATTTT

V gene: TRBV27
J gene: TRBJ1-2
clone size: NA
D gene: TRBD1
CDR3 protein: CASSPGQGANYGYTF
CDR3 DNA: TGTGCCAGCAGTCCGGGACAGGGGGCTAACTATGGCTACACCTTC

V gene: TRBV5-1
J gene: TRBJ1-4
clone size: NA
D gene: NA
CDR3 protein: CASSDGQPTNEKLFF
CDR3 DNA: TGCGCCAGCAGCGACGGACAGCCAACTAATGAAAAACTGTTTTTT

V gene: TRBV15
J gene: TRBJ1-6
clone size: NA
D gene: NA
CDR3 protein: CATSSVGVNSPLHF
CDR3 DNA: TGTGCCACCAGCAGCGTCGGGGTTAATTCACCCCTCCACTTT

V gene: TRBV14
J gene: TRBJ2-7
clone size: NA
D gene: TRBD2
CDR3 protein: CASSQDSAGVSYEQYF
CDR3 DNA: TGTGCCAGCAGCCAAGATTCCGCGGGAGTATCCTACGAGCAGTACTTC

V gene: TRBV9
J gene: TRBJ2-7
clone size: NA
D gene: NA
CDR3 protein: CASSPRGGREQYF
CDR3 DNA: TGTGCCAGCAGCCCTCGTGGAGGACGGGAGCAGTACTTC

V gene: TRBV5-6
J gene: TRBJ2-5
clone size: NA
D gene: NA
CDR3 protein: CASSRGTQETQYF
CDR3 DNA: TGTGCCAGCAGCAGAGGAACACAAGAGACCCAGTACTTC

V gene: TRBV5-1
J gene: TRBJ2-5
clone size: NA
D gene: NA
CDR3 protein: CASSFGQTTKGETQYF
CDR3 DNA: TGCGCCAGCAGCTTCGGACAGACCACCAAGGGAGAGACCCAGTACTTC

V gene: TRBV7-9
J gene: TRBJ1-2
clone size: NA
D gene: TRBD1
CDR3 protein: CASSPGQGQGGYTF
CDR3 DNA: TGTGCCAGCAGCCCAGGACAGGGACAAGGAGGCTACACCTTC

V gene: TRBV29-1
J gene: TRBJ2-1
clone size: NA
D gene: TRBD2
CDR3 protein: CSVDPLAGSKDEQFF
CDR3 DNA: TGCAGCGTTGACCCACTAGCGGGGTCGAAGGATGAGCAGTTCTTC

V gene: TRBV7-9
J gene: TRBJ2-7
clone size: NA
D gene: TRBD1
CDR3 protein: CASSLGGGQGPSMQYF
CDR3 DNA: TGTGCCAGCAGCTTAGGGGGTGGACAGGGGCCGAGTATGCAGTACTTC

V gene: TRBV4-1
J gene: TRBJ1-1
clone size: NA
D gene: TRBD1
CDR3 protein: CASSQGQGVRNTEAFF
CDR3 DNA: TGCGCCAGCAGCCAAGGACAGGGGGTTCGCAACACTGAAGCTTTCTTT

V gene: TRBV28
J gene: TRBJ2-5
clone size: once
D gene: TRBD2
CDR3 protein: CASSWGGEETQYF
CDR3 DNA: TGTGCCAGCAGCTGGGGGGGGGAAGAGACCCAGTACTTC

V gene: TRBV7-9
J gene: TRBJ2-7
clone size: NA
D gene: NA
CDR3 protein: CASSLGQSLSYEQYF
CDR3 DNA: TGTGCCAGCAGCCTAGGACAGTCCCTCTCCTACGAGCAGTACTTC

V gene: TRBV4-1
J gene: TRBJ1-1
clone size: few
D gene: TRBD1
CDR3 protein: CASSKTGAQMGMNTEAFF
CDR3 DNA: TGCGCCAGCAGTAAGACAGGGGCCCAAATGGGCATGAACACTGAAGCTTTCTTT

V gene: TRBV30
J gene: TRBJ2-1
clone size: NA
D gene: NA
CDR3 protein: CAWSSQGYNEQFF
CDR3 DNA: TGTGCCTGGAGTTCCCAGGGGTACAATGAGCAGTTCTTC

V gene: TRBV9
J gene: TRBJ2-7
clone size: NA
D gene: TRBD1
CDR3 protein: CASSPNPDRATDEQYF
CDR3 DNA: TGTGCCAGCAGCCCAAACCCAGACAGGGCCACGGACGAGCAGTACTTC

V gene: TRBV5-6
J gene: TRBJ2-7
clone size: NA
D gene: NA
CDR3 protein: CASNRDLGRVLSYEQYF
CDR3 DNA: TGTGCCAGCAACAGGGACCTCGGACGGGTTCTCTCCTACGAGCAGTACTTC

V gene: TRBV12-5
J gene: TRBJ2-7
clone size: NA
D gene: TRBD1
CDR3 protein: CASGKAAGGMGYEQYF
CDR3 DNA: TGTGCTAGTGGTAAGGCGGCAGGGGGCATGGGCTACGAGCAGTACTTC

V gene: TRBV18
J gene: TRBJ2-7
clone size: NA
D gene: TRBD1
CDR3 protein: CASSPRGTASYEQYF
CDR3 DNA: TGTGCCAGCTCACCACGAGGGACAGCTTCCTACGAGCAGTACTTC

V gene: TRBV11-2
J gene: TRBJ1-4
clone size: NA
D gene: NA
CDR3 protein: CASSHGQSATNEKLFF
CDR3 DNA: TGTGCCAGCAGCCACGGACAGTCTGCAACTAATGAAAAACTGTTTTTT

V gene: TRBV30
J gene: TRBJ2-7
clone size: NA
D gene: NA
CDR3 protein: CAWSVGASVTYEQYF
CDR3 DNA: TGTGCCTGGAGTGTTGGGGCCAGTGTTACCTACGAGCAGTACTTC

V gene: TRBV11-3
J gene: TRBJ2-1
clone size: NA
D gene: TRBD2
CDR3 protein: CASSLAGGSSSYNEQFF
CDR3 DNA: TGTGCCAGCAGCTTAGCGGGCGGGAGCAGCTCCTACAATGAGCAGTTCTTC

V gene: TRBV27
J gene: TRBJ1-2
clone size: NA
D gene: NA
CDR3 protein: CASRRINPLTINGYTF
CDR3 DNA: TGTGCCAGCAGAAGAATCAATCCGCTCACAATCAATGGCTACACCTTC